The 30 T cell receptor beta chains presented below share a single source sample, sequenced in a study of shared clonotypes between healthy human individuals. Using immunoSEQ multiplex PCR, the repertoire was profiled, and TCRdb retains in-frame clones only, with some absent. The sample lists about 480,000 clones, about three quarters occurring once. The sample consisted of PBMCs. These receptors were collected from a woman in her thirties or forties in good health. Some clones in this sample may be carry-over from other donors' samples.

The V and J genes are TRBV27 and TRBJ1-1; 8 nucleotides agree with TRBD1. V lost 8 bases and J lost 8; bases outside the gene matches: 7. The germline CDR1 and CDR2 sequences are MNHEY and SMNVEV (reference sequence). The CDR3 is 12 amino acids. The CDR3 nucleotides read TGTGCCAGCCGGAAAGGACAGGGAGAAGCTTTCTTT. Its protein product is CASRKGQGEAFF.

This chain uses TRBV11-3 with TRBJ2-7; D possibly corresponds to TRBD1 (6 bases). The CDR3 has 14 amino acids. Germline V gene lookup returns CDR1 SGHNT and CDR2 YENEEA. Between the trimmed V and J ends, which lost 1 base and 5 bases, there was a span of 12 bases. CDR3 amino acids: CASSLGQGYDEQYF. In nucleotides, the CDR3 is TGTGCCAGCAGCTTAGGGCAGGGGTACGACGAGCAGTACTTC. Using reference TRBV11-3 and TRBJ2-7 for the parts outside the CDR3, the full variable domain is EAGVVQSPRYKIIEKKQPVAFWCNPISGHNTLYWYLQNLGQGPELLIRYENEEAVDDSQLPKDRFSAERLKGVDSTLKIQPAELGDSAVYLCASSLGQGYDEQYFGPGTRLTVT.

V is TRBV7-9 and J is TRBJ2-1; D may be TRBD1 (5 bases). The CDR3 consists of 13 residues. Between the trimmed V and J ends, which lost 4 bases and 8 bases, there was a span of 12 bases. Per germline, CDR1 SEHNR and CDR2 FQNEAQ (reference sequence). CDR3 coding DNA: TGTGCCAGCAGCTCAGGTCTAGGGGATGAGCAGTTCTTC. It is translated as CASSSGLGDEQFF.

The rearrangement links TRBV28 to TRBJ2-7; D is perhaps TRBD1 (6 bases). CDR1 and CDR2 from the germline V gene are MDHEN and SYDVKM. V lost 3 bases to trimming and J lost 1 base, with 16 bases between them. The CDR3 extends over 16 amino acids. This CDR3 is CASSFLKGRGSYEQYF. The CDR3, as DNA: TGTGCCAGCAGTTTTTTAAAAGGCAGGGGATCCTACGAGCAGTACTTC.

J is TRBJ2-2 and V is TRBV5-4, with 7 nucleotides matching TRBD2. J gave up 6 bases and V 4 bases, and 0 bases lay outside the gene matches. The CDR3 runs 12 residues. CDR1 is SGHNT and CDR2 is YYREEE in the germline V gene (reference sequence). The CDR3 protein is CASSRGAGELFF. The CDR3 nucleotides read TGTGCCAGCAGCCGGGGGGCCGGGGAGCTGTTTTTT.

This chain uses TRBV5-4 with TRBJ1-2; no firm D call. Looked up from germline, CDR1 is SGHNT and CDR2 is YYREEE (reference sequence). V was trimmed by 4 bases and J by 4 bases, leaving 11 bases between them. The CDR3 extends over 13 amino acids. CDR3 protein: CASSAQQSYGYTF. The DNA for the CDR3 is TGTGCCAGCAGCGCCCAACAGAGCTATGGCTACACCTTC.

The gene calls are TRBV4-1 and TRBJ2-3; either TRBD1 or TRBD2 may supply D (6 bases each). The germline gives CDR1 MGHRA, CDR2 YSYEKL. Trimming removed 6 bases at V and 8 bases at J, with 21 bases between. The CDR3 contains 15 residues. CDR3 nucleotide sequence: TGCGCCAGCAGTCATGGGAGAGGGGGGTTGGGTACGCAGTATTTT. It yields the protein CASSHGRGGLGTQYF.

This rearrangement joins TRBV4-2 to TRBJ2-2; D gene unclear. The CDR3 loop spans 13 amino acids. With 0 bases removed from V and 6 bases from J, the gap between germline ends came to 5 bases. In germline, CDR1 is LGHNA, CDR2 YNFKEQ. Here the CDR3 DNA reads TGTGCCAGCAGCCAAGATGGGGCCGGGGAGCTGTTTTTT. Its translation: CASSQDGAGELFF.

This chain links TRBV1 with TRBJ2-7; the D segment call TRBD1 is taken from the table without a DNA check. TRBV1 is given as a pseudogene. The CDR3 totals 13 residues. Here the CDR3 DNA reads TGCACCAGCAGCCCCCAGGGGGGATACGAGCAGTACTTC. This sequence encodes CTSSPQGGYEQYF.

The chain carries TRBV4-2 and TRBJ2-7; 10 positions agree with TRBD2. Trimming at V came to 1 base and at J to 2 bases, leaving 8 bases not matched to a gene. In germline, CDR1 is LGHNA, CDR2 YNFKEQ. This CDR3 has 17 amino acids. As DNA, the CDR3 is TGTGCCAGCAGCCAAGTACCTAGCGGGAGAATCCCCTACGAGCAGTACTTC. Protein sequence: CASSQVPSGRIPYEQYF.

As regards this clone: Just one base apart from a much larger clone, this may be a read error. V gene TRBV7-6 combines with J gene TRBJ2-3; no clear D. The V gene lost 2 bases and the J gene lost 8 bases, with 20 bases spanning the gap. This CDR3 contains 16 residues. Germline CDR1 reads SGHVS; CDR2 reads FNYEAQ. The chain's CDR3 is CASSLCGSGQGGTQYF. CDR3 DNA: TGTGCCAGCAGCTTATGTGGTTCCGGGCAAGGCGGTACGCAGTATTTT.

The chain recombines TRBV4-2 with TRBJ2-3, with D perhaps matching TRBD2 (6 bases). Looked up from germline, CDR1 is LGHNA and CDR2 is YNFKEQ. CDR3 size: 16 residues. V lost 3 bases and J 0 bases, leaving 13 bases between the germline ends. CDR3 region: CASSQWVRESTDTQYF. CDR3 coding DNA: TGTGCCAGCAGCCAGTGGGTCCGGGAGAGCACAGATACGCAGTATTTT.

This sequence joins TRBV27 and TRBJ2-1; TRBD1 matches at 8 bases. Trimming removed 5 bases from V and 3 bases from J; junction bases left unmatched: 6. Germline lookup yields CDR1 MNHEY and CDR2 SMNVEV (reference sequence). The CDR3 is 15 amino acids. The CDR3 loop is CASSIRQGFYNEQFF. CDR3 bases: TGTGCCAGCAGTATCCGACAGGGGTTCTACAATGAGCAGTTCTTC.

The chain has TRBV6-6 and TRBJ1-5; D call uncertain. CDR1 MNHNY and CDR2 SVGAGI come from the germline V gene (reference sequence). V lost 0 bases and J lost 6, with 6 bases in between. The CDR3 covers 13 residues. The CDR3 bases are TGTGCCAGCAGTTACTCGTTAGCTCAGCCCCAGCATTTT. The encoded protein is CASSYSLAQPQHF.

CDR3 sequence (DNA): TGTGCCAGCACCCAAACAGGGGTGGTCACCGGGGAGCTGTTTTTT. It specifies CASTQTGVVTGELFF. The rearrangement links TRBV9 to TRBJ2-2; the match to TRBD1 covers 7 bases. The germline V gene encodes CDR1 SGDLS and CDR2 YYNGEE. J lost 4 bases, V lost 6 bases, and 9 bases had no gene match. The CDR3 extends over 15 amino acids. Full variable domain (missing parts from reference TRBV9 and TRBJ2-2): DSGVTQTPKHLITATGQRVTLRCSPRSGDLSVYWYQQSLDQGLQFLIQYYNGEERAKGNILERFSAQQFPDLHSELNLSSLELGDSALYFCASTQTGVVTGELFFGEGSRLTVL.

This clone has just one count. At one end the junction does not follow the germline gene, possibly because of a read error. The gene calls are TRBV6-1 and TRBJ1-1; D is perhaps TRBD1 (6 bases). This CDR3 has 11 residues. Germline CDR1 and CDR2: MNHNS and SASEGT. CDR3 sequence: CATSQGTEAFF. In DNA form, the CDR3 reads TGTGCCACCAGTCAGGGGACTGAAGCTTTCTTT.

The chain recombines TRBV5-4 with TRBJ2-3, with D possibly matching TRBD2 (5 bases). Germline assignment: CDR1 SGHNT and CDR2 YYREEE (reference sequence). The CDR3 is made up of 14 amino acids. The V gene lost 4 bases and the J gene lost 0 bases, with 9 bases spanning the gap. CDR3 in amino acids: CASSRLLSTDTQYF. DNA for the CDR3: TGTGCCAGCAGCCGACTATTAAGCACAGATACGCAGTATTTT.

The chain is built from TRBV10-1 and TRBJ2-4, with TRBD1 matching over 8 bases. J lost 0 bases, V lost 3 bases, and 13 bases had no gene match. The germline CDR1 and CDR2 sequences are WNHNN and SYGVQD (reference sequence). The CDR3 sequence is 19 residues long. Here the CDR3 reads CASSDSQGAGSGAKNIQYF. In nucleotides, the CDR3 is TGCGCCAGCAGTGATAGTCAGGGGGCCGGTAGTGGAGCCAAAAACATTCAGTACTTC.

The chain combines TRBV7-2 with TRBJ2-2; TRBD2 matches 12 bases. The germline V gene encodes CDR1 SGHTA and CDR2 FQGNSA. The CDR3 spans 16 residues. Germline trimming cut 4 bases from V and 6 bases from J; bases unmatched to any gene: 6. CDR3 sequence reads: CASSSGLAGPAGELFF. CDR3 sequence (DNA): TGTGCCAGCAGCTCCGGACTAGCGGGACCGGCCGGGGAGCTGTTTTTT.

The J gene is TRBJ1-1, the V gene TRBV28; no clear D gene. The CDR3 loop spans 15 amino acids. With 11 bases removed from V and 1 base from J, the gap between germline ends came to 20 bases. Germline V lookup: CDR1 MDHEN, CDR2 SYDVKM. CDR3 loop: CAAVAPDVSNTEAFF. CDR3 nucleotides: TGTGCCGCCGTGGCACCGGACGTGTCGAACACTGAAGCTTTCTTT.

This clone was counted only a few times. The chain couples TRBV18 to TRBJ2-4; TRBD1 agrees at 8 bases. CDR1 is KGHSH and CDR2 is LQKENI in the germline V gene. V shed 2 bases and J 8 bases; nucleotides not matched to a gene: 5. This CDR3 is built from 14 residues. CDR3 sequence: CASSPSDRGYIQYF. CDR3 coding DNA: TGTGCCAGCTCACCAAGCGACAGGGGTTACATTCAGTACTTC.

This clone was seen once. CDR3 protein: CASSGVDYGYTF. In DNA, the CDR3 is TGTGCCAGCAGTGGGGTGGACTATGGCTACACCTTC. The chain has TRBV28 and TRBJ1-2; D unclear. Germline V gives CDR1 MDHEN, CDR2 SYDVKM. The ends were cut back, 5 bases at V and 3 bases at J, with 7 bases in the middle. The CDR3 contains 12 residues.

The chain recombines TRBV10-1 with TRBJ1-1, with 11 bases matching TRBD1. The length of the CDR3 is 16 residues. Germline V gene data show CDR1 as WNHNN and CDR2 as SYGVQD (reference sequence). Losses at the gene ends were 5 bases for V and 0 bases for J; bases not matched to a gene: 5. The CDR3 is CASSPRTGGMNTEAFF. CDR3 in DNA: TGCGCCAGCAGTCCCCGGACAGGGGGCATGAACACTGAAGCTTTCTTT.

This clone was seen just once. CDR3: CASSLGTLQGADGYTF. CDR3 nucleotides: TGTGCCAGCAGCTTAGGCACATTACAGGGGGCGGATGGCTACACCTTC. This chain joins TRBV7-2 and TRBJ1-2, with 9 bases identical to TRBD1. V shed 1 base, J shed 6 bases, and the junction held 9 bases outside the gene matches. This CDR3 contains 16 residues. Germline V gene sequence: CDR1 SGHTA, CDR2 FQGNSA.

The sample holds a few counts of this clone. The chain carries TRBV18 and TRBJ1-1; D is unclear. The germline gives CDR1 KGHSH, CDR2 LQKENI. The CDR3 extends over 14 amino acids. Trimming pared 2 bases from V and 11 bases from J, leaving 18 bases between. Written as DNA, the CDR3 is TGTGCCAGCTCACCAGATAGCCCAGGAGATGCGGCTTTCTTT. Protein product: CASSPDSPGDAAFF.

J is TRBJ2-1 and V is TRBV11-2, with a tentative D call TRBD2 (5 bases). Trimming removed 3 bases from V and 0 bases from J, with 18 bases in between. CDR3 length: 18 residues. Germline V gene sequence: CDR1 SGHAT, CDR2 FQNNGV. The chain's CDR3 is CASSFEGERPSSYNEQFF. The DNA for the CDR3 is TGTGCCAGCAGCTTTGAGGGTGAGCGACCAAGCTCCTACAATGAGCAGTTCTTC. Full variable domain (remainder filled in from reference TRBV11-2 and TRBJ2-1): EAGVAQSPRYKIIEKRQSVAFWCNPISGHATLYWYQQILGQGPKLLIQFQNNGVVDDSQLPKDRFSAERLKGVDSTLKIQPAKLEDSAVYLCASSFEGERPSSYNEQFFGPGTRLTVL.

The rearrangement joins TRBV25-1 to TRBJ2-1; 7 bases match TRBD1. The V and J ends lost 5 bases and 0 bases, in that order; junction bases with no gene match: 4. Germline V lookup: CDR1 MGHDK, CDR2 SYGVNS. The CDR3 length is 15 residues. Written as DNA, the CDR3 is TGTGCCAGCAGTCGGGACAGAGGCTCCTACAATGAGCAGTTCTTC. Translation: CASSRDRGSYNEQFF.

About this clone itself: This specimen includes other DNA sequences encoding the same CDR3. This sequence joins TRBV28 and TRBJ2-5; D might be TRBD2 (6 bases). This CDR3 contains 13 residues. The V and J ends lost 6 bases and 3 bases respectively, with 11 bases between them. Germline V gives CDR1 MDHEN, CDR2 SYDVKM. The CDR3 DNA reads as TGTGCCAGCAGCCTCGGAGGGAAAGAGACCCAGTACTTC. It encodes CASSLGGKETQYF.

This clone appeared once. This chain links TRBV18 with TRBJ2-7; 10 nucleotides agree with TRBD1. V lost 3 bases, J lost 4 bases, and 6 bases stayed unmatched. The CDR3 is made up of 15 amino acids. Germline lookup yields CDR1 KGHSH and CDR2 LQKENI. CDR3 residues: CASSPSDRGVYEQYF. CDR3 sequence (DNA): TGTGCCAGCTCACCGTCGGACAGGGGGGTTTACGAGCAGTACTTC.

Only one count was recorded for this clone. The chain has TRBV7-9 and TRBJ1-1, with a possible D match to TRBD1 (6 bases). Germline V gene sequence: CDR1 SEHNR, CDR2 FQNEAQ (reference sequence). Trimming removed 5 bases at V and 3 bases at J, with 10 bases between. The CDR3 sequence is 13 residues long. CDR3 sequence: CASSIGQYTEAFF. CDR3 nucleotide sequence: TGTGCCAGCAGCATTGGACAGTACACTGAAGCTTTCTTT.